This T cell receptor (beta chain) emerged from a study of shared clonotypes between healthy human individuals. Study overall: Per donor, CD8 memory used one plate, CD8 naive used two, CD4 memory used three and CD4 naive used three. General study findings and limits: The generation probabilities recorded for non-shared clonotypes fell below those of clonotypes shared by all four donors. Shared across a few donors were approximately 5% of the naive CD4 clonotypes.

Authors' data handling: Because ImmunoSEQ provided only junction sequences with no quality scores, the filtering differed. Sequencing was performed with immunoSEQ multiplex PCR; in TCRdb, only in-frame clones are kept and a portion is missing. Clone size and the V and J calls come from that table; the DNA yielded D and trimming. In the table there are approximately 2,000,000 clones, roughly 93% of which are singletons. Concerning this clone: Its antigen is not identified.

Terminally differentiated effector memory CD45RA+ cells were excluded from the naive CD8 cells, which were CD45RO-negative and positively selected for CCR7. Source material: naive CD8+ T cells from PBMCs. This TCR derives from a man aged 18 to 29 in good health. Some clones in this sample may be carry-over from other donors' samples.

CDR3 protein: CSVGGLAARGYNEQFF. The CDR3 bases are TGCAGCGTTGGGGGCCTGGCAGCTAGGGGTTACAATGAGCAGTTCTTC. The rearrangement joins TRBV29-1 to TRBJ2-1; TRBD1 is a possible D gene (5 bases). Between the trimmed V and J ends, which lost 4 bases and 4 bases, there was a span of 20 bases. In germline, CDR1 is SQVTM, CDR2 ANQGSEA. The CDR3 is 16 residues long.